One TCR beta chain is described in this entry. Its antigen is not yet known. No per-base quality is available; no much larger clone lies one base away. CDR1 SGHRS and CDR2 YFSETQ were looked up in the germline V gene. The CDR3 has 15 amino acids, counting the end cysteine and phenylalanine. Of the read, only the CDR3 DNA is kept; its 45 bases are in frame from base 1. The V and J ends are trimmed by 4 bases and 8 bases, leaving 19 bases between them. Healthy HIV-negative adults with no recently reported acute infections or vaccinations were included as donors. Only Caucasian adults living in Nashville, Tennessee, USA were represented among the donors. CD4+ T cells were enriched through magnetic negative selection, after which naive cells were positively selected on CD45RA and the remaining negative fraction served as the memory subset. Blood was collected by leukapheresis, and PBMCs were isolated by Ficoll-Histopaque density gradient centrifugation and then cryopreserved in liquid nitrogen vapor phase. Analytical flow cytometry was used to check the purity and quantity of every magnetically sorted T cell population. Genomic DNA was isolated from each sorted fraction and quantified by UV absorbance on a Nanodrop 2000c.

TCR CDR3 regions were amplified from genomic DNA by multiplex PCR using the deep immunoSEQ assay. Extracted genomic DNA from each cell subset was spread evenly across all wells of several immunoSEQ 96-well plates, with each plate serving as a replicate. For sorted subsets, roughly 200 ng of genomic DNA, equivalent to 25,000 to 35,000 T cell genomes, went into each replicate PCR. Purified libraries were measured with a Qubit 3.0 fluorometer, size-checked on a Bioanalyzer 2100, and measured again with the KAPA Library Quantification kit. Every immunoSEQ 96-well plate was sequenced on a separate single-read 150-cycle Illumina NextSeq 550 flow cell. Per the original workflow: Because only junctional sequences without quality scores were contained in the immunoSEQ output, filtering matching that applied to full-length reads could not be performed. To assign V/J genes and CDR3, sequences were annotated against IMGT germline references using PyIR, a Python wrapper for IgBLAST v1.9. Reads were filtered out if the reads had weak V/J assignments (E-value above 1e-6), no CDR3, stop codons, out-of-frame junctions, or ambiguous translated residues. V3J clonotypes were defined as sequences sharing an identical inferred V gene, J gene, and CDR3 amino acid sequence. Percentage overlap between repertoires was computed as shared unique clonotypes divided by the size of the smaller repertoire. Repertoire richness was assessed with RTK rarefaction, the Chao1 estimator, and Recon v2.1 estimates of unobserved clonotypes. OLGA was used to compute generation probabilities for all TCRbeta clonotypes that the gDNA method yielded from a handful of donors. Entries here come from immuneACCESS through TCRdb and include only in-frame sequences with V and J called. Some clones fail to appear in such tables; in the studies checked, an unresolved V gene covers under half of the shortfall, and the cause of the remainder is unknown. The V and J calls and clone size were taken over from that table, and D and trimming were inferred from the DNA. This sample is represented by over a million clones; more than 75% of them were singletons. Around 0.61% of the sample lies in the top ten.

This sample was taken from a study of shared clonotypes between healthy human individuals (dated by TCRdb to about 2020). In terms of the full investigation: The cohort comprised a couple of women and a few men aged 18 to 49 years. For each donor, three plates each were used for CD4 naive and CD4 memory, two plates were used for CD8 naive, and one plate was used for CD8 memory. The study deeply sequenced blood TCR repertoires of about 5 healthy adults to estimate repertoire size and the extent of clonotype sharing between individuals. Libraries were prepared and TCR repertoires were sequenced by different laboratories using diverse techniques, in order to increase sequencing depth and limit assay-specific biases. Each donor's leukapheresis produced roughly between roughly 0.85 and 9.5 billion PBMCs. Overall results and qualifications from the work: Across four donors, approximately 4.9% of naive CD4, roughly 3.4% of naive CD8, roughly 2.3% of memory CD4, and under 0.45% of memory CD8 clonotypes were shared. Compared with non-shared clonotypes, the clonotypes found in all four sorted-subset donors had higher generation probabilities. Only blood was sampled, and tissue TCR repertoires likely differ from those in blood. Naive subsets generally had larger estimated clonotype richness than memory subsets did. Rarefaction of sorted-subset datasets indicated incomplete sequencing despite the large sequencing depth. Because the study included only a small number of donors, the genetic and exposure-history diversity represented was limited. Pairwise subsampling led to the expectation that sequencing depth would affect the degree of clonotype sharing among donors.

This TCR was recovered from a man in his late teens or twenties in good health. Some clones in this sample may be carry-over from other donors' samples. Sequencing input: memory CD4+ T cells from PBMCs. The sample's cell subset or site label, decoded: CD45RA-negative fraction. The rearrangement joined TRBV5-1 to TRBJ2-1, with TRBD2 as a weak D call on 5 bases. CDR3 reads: CASSPKLLGSDEQFF. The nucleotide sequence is TGCGCCAGCAGCCCAAAATTACTAGGGTCGGATGAGCAGTTCTTC. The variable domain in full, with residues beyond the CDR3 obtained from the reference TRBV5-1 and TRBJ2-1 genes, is KAGVTQTPRYLIKTRGQQVTLSCSPISGHRSVSWYQQTPGQGLQFLFEYFSETQRNKGNFPGRFSGRQFSNSRSEMNVSTLELGDSALYLCASSPKLLGSDEQFFGPGTRLTVL.